This record covers a single TCR beta chain. A CD45RA-negative memory subset and a CD45RA+ naive subset were separated from the CD4+ cells. The entry originates in a study of shared clonotypes between healthy human individuals. Germline CDR1 and CDR2: GTSNPN and SVGIG (reference sequence). The CDR3 extends over 14 amino acids. V shed 1 base and J shed 4 bases, with 14 bases lying between them. Sequencing was performed with immunoSEQ multiplex PCR; in TCRdb, only in-frame clones are kept and a portion is missing. The sample lists 2 million to 3 million clones, roughly 93% seen once, with approximately 0.35% in the top ten.

This rearrangement joins TRBV30 to TRBJ2-7; tentative D call: TRBD2 (5 bases). Sequencing used naive CD4+ T cells from PBMCs. This sample's subset: CD45RA+ positively selected. The receptor's source is a man aged 18 to 29 in good health. Some clones in this sample may be carry-over from other donors' samples. CDR3 bases: TGTGCCTGGAGTGGAGGGCTTCCTCCATACGAGCAGTACTTC. Amino acid sequence: CAWSGGLPPYEQYF.